These 14 T cell receptor beta chains were sequenced from one sample in a study of tumor-infiltrating lymphocytes in primary liver carcinoma. From around 18-30 mg of unsorted bulk tissue, DNA and RNA were co-extracted together. With a constant-region primer, TCR beta cDNA was made from about 0.55 ug of total RNA. It was through three nested multiplex PCR rounds of slightly modified ARM-PCR that TCR beta libraries arose. With TRBV1-TRBV30 forward primers and a C-beta reverse primer, the first two PCR rounds were run for roughly 10 cycles each. TCRdb independently ran MiXCR on the multiplex PCR reads; one entry per CDR3 protein. This sample has around 56,000 distinct CDR3 sequences, with about two thirds found just once. The specimen was liver tumor tissue from sampling region 2. Subset denoted: tumor region T2, inferior pole. All receptors come from a man aged 35-49 years with primary liver carcinoma and hepatitis B virus infection.

This clonotype was counted many times. The V and J genes are TRBV10-3 and TRBJ2-3, with 13 bases matching TRBD2. Trimming removed 11 bases from V and 3 bases from J; junction bases left unmatched: 5. Germline CDR1 is ENHRY and CDR2 is SYGVKD. This CDR3 region has 14 residues. CDR3 region: CASQLAGGTDTQYF. The CDR3 nucleotides are TGTGCCTCCCAACTAGCGGGAGGGACAGATACGCAGTATTTT.

The V and J genes are TRBV28 and TRBJ2-1; 9 bases are a match to TRBD2. V dropped 6 bases and J dropped 0; count of bases not matched to a gene: 3. CDR1 is MDHEN, CDR2 SYDVKM, per germline. The CDR3 loop spans 15 amino acids. Here the CDR3 reads CASRNSGSSYNEQFF. CDR3 DNA: TGTGCCAGCAGAAATAGCGGGAGCTCCTACAATGAGCAGTTCTTC.

This clonotype was seen once. A single base separates this from a much larger clone, so it may be a read error. This chain joins TRBV28 and TRBJ1-5; 10 bases agree with TRBD1. Germline values: CDR1 MDHEN, CDR2 SYDVKM. This CDR3 has 15 amino acids. The CDR3 region is CAGSLWTGGNQPQHF. Here the CDR3 DNA reads TGTGCCGGCAGCCTCTGGACAGGGGGGAATCAGCCCCAGCATTTT.

Only a few counts were recorded for this clonotype. Without the conserved terminal phenylalanine or tryptophan, this CDR3 likely stems from a read error. The chain has TRBV10-3 and TRBJ2-5; 7 nucleotides match TRBD1. CDR1 is ENHRY and CDR2 is SYGVKD in the germline V gene. There are 13 residues in the CDR3. This CDR3 reads CAISDRGRETQYS. CDR3 nucleotide sequence: TGTGCTATCAGTGATAGGGGGCGTGAGACCCAGTACTCC.

This clonotype was seen a single time. No conserved phenylalanine or tryptophan is present at the end of the CDR3, so a read error is the likely explanation. No DNA is shown, since the ends of the CDR3 on it are uncertain; the CDR3 is the one TCRdb lists. The rearrangement joins TRBV28 to TRBJ2-4; TRBD2, the D gene given by the table, was not confirmed from the DNA. Ends included, the CDR3 has 15 residues. In germline, CDR1 is MDHEN, CDR2 SYDVKM. CDR3 residues: CASSASGTRLHTQYL.

The chain employs TRBV11-2 and TRBJ1-2; D is uncertain. Germline V lookup: CDR1 SGHAT, CDR2 FQNNGV. With 3 bases removed from V and 3 bases from J, the gap between germline ends came to 5 bases. This CDR3 comprises 12 residues. The CDR3 loop is CASSFEDYGYTF. Here the CDR3 DNA reads TGTGCCAGCAGCTTCGAGGACTATGGCTACACCTTC. The full variable domain, in which reference TRBV11-2 and TRBJ1-2 provide the parts outside the CDR3, is EAGVAQSPRYKIIEKRQSVAFWCNPISGHATLYWYQQILGQGPKLLIQFQNNGVVDDSQLPKDRFSAERLKGVDSTLKIQPAKLEDSAVYLCASSFEDYGYTFGSGTRLTVV.

About this clonotype itself: This may arise from a read error, as a much more abundant clone is one base away. The genes are TRBV19 and TRBJ2-1; D unresolved. Germline-derived CDR1 and CDR2 are LNHDA and SQIVND (reference sequence). This CDR3 has 15 residues. The CDR3 DNA sequence: TGTGCCAGTAGTATTAGAGAAAACTCCTACAGTGAGCAGTTCTTC. It encodes CASSIRENSYSEQFF.

The chain carries TRBV11-2 and TRBJ2-5; the match to TRBD1 covers 8 bases. There are 16 residues in the CDR3. V was pared by 9 bases and J by 5 bases, with 17 bases of the junction left unmatched. The germline V gene encodes CDR1 SGHAT and CDR2 FQNNGV. The CDR3 loop reads CASGLTAGGLGETQYF. CDR3 DNA: TGTGCCAGTGGCTTAACAGCAGGGGGCTTGGGGGAGACCCAGTACTTC.

Comment on this clonotype: This clone may be a read error of a much larger clone one base away. The chain uses TRBV4-2 and TRBJ1-2; a possible D gene is TRBD1 (6 bases). Germline CDR1 reads LGHNA; CDR2 reads YNFKEQ. This CDR3 spans 14 amino acids. CDR3 nucleotides: TGTGCCAACAGCCAAGAATGGACAGATGATGGCTACACCTTC. Its protein product is CANSQEWTDDGYTF.

The rearrangement uses TRBV29-1 and TRBJ2-3, with unresolved D. Looked up from germline, CDR1 is SQVTM and CDR2 is ANQGSEA. CDR3 length equals 14 residues. Written as DNA, the CDR3 is TGCACTGTTGATACCCGAGGTCGCATAGATACGCAGTATTTT. Encoded protein: CTVDTRGRIDTQYF.

Worth noting for this clonotype: No conserved phenylalanine or tryptophan is present at the end of the CDR3, so a read error is the likely explanation. This chain links TRBV29-1 with TRBJ1-5; no clear D gene. CDR1 and CDR2 (germline): SQVTM, ANQGSEA. V was shortened by 6 bases and J by 6 bases, with 18 bases between the two germline ends. The CDR3 has 14 amino acids. CDR3 in DNA: TGCAGCGTCACCGAAAGACAAACTGGTCAGCCCCAGCATTAT. This sequence encodes CSVTERQTGQPQHY.

Note on this clonotype: This may come from a read error, since a much larger clone is one base off. The rearrangement joins TRBV29-1 to TRBJ2-2; a weak D match, TRBD1 (5 bases). V gave up 8 bases and J gave up 7 bases, with 11 bases separating them. The germline V gene has CDR1 SQVTM and CDR2 ANQGSEA. CDR3 length: 11 residues. In nucleotides, the CDR3 is TGCAGCACCAAGGGGAACGGGGAGCTGTTTTTT. Its translation is CSTKGNGELFF.

This clonotype has just a few counts. The chain uses TRBV5-4 and TRBJ1-1, with no clear D. This CDR3 spans 14 amino acids. Germline CDR1 reads SGHNT; CDR2 reads YYREEE (reference sequence). The V end was cut by 2 bases, the J end by 3 bases, with 11 bases between. The CDR3 DNA sequence: TGTGCCAGCAGCTTAGGAGCAGGCCACACTGAAGCTTTCTTT. Amino acid sequence: CASSLGAGHTEAFF.

This clonotype was detected a few times. The chain has TRBV4-2 and TRBJ2-1, with 9 positions matching TRBD2. With V trimmed by 0 bases and J by 3 bases, 6 bases remained unmatched. This CDR3 is built from 17 residues. Germline-derived CDR1 and CDR2 are LGHNA and YNFKEQ. DNA of the CDR3: TGTGCCAGCAGCCAAGATACGCCTAGCGGGGTCTACAATGAGCAGTTCTTC. Translation: CASSQDTPSGVYNEQFF.